This T cell receptor (beta chain) was captured by sequencing in a study of OX40 agonist ivuxolimab in advanced cancers. Study as a whole: An agonistic anti-OX40 (CD134) antibody, ivuxolimab, was used to treat the patients.

V gave up 2 bases and J gave up 3 bases, with 8 bases separating them. Germline V gene lookup returns CDR1 MNHNS and CDR2 SASEGT. The CDR3 is 14 residues long. Libraries were prepared by immunoSEQ multiplex PCR; TCRdb keeps only in-frame clonotypes and omits some of them. The table lists about 89,000 clones, roughly 86% of them singletons. The chain couples TRBV6-1 to TRBJ1-5; D is unclear. The TCR comes from an adult with an advanced solid tumor such as melanoma, head and neck, liver or kidney cancer. The sequencing here drew on CD4+ or CD8+ T cells sorted from blood, taken in a trial of the OX40 agonist ivuxolimab. The CDR3 reads CASSEIPYNQPQHF. Written as DNA, the CDR3 is TGTGCCAGCAGTGAAATCCCCTACAATCAGCCCCAGCATTTT.